This T cell receptor beta chain was observed in a study of blood T cell repertoires in COVID-19. Trimming took off 4 bases at V and 2 bases at J, with 9 bases between the two ends. CDR1 MDHEN and CDR2 SYDVKM come from the germline V gene. This CDR3 is built from 14 residues. Authors' data handling: Amplification of reference gene primers provided the estimated nucleated cell counts. Sequenced by immunoSEQ multiplex PCR; TCRdb stores in-frame clones only, minus some. V and J calls and clone size are as listed in that table; D and trimming were resolved from the DNA. Of about 130,000 clones in the sample, over 60% were seen once.

Sequenced: peripheral blood. The TCR originated in a woman in her 70s with acute or convalescent COVID-19. This chain joins TRBV28 and TRBJ1-5; D unresolved. The CDR3 nucleotides are TGTGCCAGCAGTTCGGCGGGTGGCAATCAGCCCCAGCATTTT. It translates to CASSSAGGNQPQHF.